The rows below give T cell receptor beta chains drawn from one sample of a study of PD-1 blockade in classical Hodgkin lymphoma. Sequenced by immunoSEQ multiplex PCR; TCRdb stores in-frame clones only, minus some. The sample includes about 23,000 clones, over 60% of them seen just once. The sample consisted of peripheral blood mononuclear cells (PBMCs), taken before the second cycle of nivolumab. Receptor source: a human donor with classical Hodgkin lymphoma. The CDR3 runs from the conserved cysteine through the conserved F or W. The D gene is left open where the match is weak. Some rows have no size entry. The others give once, few or many, or a class for an expanded clone.

TRBJ2-7 | TRBV27 | . | TRBD2 | CASSSLAGIYEQYF | TGTGCCAGCAGTTCGCTAGCGGGAATCTACGAGCAGTACTTC
TRBJ1-1 | TRBV14 | . | . | CASSQSRTGEAFF | TGTGCCAGCAGCCAATCCCGGACGGGTGAAGCTTTCTTT
TRBJ1-3 | TRBV21-1 | . | . | CASSKCLGQGSLPCSGNTIYF | TGTGCCAGCAGCAAATGTCTCGGTCAGGGATCCCTCCCCTGCTCTGGAAACACCATATATTTT
TRBJ1-3 | TRBV19 | . | . | CASSVTAGNTIYF | TGTGCCAGTAGTGTGACAGCTGGAAACACCATATATTTT
TRBJ1-1 | TRBV28 | . | . | CASGLPKTEAFF | TGTGCCAGCGGCCTCCCAAAGACTGAAGCTTTCTTT
TRBJ2-3 | TRBV5-1 | . | . | CASSLVGVPTDTQYF | TGCGCCAGCAGCTTGGTTGGGGTCCCCACAGATACGCAGTATTTT
TRBJ2-3 | TRBV5-8 | few | . | CASGQRMEFGTQYF | TGTGCCAGCGGCCAACGAATGGAGTTCGGTACGCAGTATTTT
TRBJ2-2 | TRBV27 | . | TRBD1 | CASSARQGISVGELFF | TGTGCCAGCAGTGCCCGACAGGGGATAAGTGTCGGGGAGCTGTTTTTT
TRBJ2-1 | TRBV6-5 | . | TRBD1 | CASSTPGGLGNEQFF | TGTGCCAGCAGTACGCCAGGGGGCTTGGGAAATGAGCAGTTCTTC
TRBJ1-4 | TRBV18 | . | . | CASSPDLDEKLFF | TGTGCCAGCTCACCAGATCTAGATGAAAAACTGTTTTTT
TRBJ2-7 | TRBV11-2 | . | TRBD2 | CASSTRFGREVSYEQYF | TGTGCCAGCAGCACCCGATTCGGGCGGGAGGTCTCCTACGAGCAGTACTTC
TRBJ2-3 | TRBV7-9 | . | . | CASSLATSQGEVSTDTQYF | TGTGCCAGCAGCTTAGCGACCTCCCAGGGCGAGGTTAGCACAGATACGCAGTATTTT
TRBJ2-2 | TRBV6-6 | . | . | CASPRGTGELFF | TGTGCCAGTCCTAGGGGGACCGGGGAGCTGTTTTTT
TRBJ2-3 | TRBV6-6 | once | TRBD2 | CASSSFSGRATDTQYF | TGTGCCAGCAGTTCGTTTAGCGGGAGGGCCACAGATACGCAGTATTTT
TRBJ1-2 | TRBV6-1 | . | TRBD1 | CASNARGLRGYTF | TGTGCCAGCAACGCGAGGGGGCTCAGGGGCTACACCTTC
TRBJ2-5 | TRBV6-1 | . | TRBD1 | CASSEPMGQKETQYF | TGTGCCAGCAGTGAGCCTATGGGACAGAAAGAGACCCAGTACTTC
TRBJ2-3 | TRBV6-5 | . | . | CASSYTQGYTQYF | TGTGCCAGCAGTTACACTCAGGGTTATACGCAGTATTTT
TRBJ2-3 | TRBV28 | . | . | CASNPQGLRGDTQYF | TGTGCCAGCAACCCCCAGGGGCTCCGGGGAGATACGCAGTATTTT
TRBJ1-3 | TRBV6-6 | once | . | CASSYKVSVRLNTIYF | TGTGCCAGCAGTTACAAGGTCAGCGTACGCCTAAACACCATATATTTT
TRBJ2-5 | TRBV10-2 | . | TRBD2 | CASSFEREGPETQYF | TGCGCCAGCAGTTTTGAGCGGGAGGGCCCGGAGACCCAGTACTTC
TRBJ2-2 | TRBV5-1 | . | TRBD1 | CASSTTTGGTGELFF | TGCGCCAGCAGCACCACAACAGGGGGCACCGGGGAGCTGTTTTTT
TRBJ1-1 | TRBV7-9 | few | . | CASGGEGNTEAFF | TGTGCCAGCGGAGGGGAGGGAAACACTGAAGCTTTCTTT
TRBJ2-2 | TRBV5-1 | . | . | CASSLLTGYTGELFF | TGCGCCAGCAGCTTACTGACTGGATACACCGGGGAGCTGTTTTTT
TRBJ2-1 | TRBV6-5 | . | . | CASSYSGSYNEQFF | TGTGCCAGCAGTTACTCCGGGAGTTACAATGAGCAGTTCTTC
TRBJ1-2 | TRBV28 | few | . | CASSLVVRGRSTF | TGTGCCAGCAGTTTAGTGGTCCGGGGGAGGTCCACCTTC
TRBJ2-3 | TRBV28 | . | . | CASSLRGSGADTQYF | TGTGCCAGCAGTTTACGAGGGTCGGGGGCAGATACGCAGTATTTT
TRBJ1-5 | TRBV30 | . | TRBD1 | CAWSPPSPGTGNQPQHF | TGTGCCTGGAGTCCCCCGTCCCCCGGGACAGGCAATCAGCCCCAGCATTTT
TRBJ2-6 | TRBV19 | . | . | CATHGAGKSSGANVLTF | TGTGCCACTCACGGGGCAGGGAAAAGCTCTGGGGCCAACGTCCTGACTTTC
TRBJ2-5 | TRBV5-4 | . | TRBD1 | CASSLGGLTGTETQYF | TGTGCCAGCAGCTTGGGGGGCCTGACAGGGACGGAGACCCAGTACTTC
TRBJ1-2 | TRBV6-6 | . | . | CASSLQGSSNYGYTF | TGTGCCAGCAGCTTACAGGGTTCGAGTAACTATGGCTACACCTTC
TRBJ1-2 | TRBV6-1 | . | TRBD1 | CASSPTGQHGYTF | TGTGCCAGCAGCCCCACGGGACAGCATGGCTACACCTTC
TRBJ1-2 | TRBV7-2 | . | . | CASSLRGVGGYTF | TGTGCCAGCAGCTTACGAGGTGTAGGTGGCTACACCTTC